The 4 T cell receptor beta chains below come from one sample, sequenced in a study of blood T cell repertoires in COVID-19. Using immunoSEQ multiplex PCR, the repertoire was profiled, and TCRdb retains in-frame clones only, with some absent. The sample has more than 250,000 clones; 85% to 90% are singletons. Sequenced material: PBMCs or T cells enriched from blood (not recorded which). These receptor sequences come from a young woman who had recovered from COVID-19.

The chain recombines TRBV29-1 with TRBJ1-2, with unresolved D. This CDR3 comprises 12 residues. V was clipped by 4 bases and J by 0 bases, with 6 bases between them. Germline CDR1 and CDR2: SQVTM and ANQGSEA. This chain's CDR3 is CSVVGTNYGYTF. For the CDR3, the DNA is TGCAGCGTTGTCGGGACTAACTATGGCTACACCTTC.

V is TRBV27 and J is TRBJ1-6; the D gene is possibly TRBD1 (5 bases). Trimming removed 8 bases from V and 9 bases from J, with 17 bases in between. Per the germline V gene, CDR1 is MNHEY and CDR2 is SMNVEV (reference sequence). This CDR3 region has 14 residues. The CDR3 DNA sequence: TGTGCCAGCCGACCCGGGACTATGGGTTCACCCCTCCACTTT. Protein product: CASRPGTMGSPLHF.

In this sample, this clone turned up once. This chain uses TRBV2 with TRBJ2-1, with D possibly being TRBD1 (6 bases). The CDR3 totals 14 residues. The V and J ends lost 3 bases and 5 bases respectively, with 11 bases between them. Germline values: CDR1 SNHLY, CDR2 FYNNEI. Here the CDR3 DNA reads TGTGCCAGCAGTGACAGGGGCAAAGACAATGAGCAGTTCTTC. This gives the protein CASSDRGKDNEQFF.

The sample holds one count of this clone. The V gene is TRBV29-1, the J gene TRBJ1-4; the D gene is possibly TRBD1 (6 bases). The CDR3 is 14 amino acids. Trimming cost V 5 bases and J 4 bases, with 14 bases left between them. Germline assignment: CDR1 SQVTM and CDR2 ANQGSEA. In nucleotides, the CDR3 is TGCAGCGTTTTGGACAGCTCTTTTAATGAAAAACTGTTTTTT. Amino acid sequence: CSVLDSSFNEKLFF.